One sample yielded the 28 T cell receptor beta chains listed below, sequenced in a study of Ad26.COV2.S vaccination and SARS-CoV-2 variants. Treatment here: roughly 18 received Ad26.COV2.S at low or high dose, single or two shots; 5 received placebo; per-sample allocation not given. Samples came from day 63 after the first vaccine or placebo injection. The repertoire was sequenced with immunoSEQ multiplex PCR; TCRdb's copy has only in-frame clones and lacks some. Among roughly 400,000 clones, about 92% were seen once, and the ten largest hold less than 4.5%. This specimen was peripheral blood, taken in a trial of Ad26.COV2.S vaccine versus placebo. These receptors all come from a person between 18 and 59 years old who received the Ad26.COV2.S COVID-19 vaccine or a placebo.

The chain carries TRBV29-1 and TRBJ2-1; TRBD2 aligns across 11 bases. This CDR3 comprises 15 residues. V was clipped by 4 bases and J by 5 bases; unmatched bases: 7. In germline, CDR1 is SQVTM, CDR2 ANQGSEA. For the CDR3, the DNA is TGCAGCGTTGCCCTGACTAGCGGGATTAACAATGAGCAGTTCTTC. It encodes CSVALTSGINNEQFF.

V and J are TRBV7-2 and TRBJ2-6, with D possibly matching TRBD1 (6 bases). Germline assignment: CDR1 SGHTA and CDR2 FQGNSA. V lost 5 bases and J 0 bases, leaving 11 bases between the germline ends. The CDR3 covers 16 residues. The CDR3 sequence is CASSADSLSGANVLTF. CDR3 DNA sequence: TGTGCCAGCAGCGCGGACAGTCTCTCTGGGGCCAACGTCCTGACTTTC.

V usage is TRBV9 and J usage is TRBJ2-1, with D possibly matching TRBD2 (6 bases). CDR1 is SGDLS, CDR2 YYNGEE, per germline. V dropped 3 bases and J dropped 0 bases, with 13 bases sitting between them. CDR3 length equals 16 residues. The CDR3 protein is CASSAPSGASYNEQFF. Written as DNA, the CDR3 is TGTGCCAGCAGCGCCCCATCGGGAGCCTCCTACAATGAGCAGTTCTTC.

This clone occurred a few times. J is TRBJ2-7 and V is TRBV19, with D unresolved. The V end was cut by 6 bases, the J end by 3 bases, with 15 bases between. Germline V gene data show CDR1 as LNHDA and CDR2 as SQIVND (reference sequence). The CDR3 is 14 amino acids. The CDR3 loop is CASSPLDASYEQYF. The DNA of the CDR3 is TGTGCCAGTAGCCCCCTGGACGCCAGCTACGAGCAGTACTTC.

Written as DNA, the CDR3 is TGTGCCAGCAGCGTAACAACCCTACTTAGGGACACTGAAGCTTTCTTT. It encodes CASSVTTLLRDTEAFF. This chain uses TRBV7-9 with TRBJ1-1; the D is unclear. Germline V gene data show CDR1 as SEHNR and CDR2 as FQNEAQ (reference sequence). The CDR3 extends over 16 amino acids. Trimming removed 5 bases at V and 3 bases at J, with 19 bases between.

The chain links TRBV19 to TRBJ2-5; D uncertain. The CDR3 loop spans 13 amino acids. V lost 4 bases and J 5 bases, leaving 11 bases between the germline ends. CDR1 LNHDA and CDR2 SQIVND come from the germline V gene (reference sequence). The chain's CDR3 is CASSTHFRETQYF. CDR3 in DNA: TGTGCCAGTAGTACCCATTTCCGGGAGACCCAGTACTTC.

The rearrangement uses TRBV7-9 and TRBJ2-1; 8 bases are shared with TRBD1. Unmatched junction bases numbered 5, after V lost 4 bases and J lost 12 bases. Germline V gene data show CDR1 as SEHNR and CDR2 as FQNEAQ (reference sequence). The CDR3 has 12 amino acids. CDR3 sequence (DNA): TGTGCCAGCAGCTCTACGGACAGGGCGCAGTTCTTC. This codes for CASSSTDRAQFF.

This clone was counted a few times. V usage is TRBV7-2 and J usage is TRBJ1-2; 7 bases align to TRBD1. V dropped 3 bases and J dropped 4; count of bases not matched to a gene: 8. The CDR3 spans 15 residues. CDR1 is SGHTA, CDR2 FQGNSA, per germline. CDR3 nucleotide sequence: TGTGCCAGCAGCTTGGGGGACAGCGCTCTCTATGGCTACACCTTC. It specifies CASSLGDSALYGYTF.

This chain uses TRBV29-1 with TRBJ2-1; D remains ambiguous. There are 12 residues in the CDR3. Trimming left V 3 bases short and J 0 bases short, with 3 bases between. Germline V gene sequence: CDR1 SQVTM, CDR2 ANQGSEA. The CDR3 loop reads CSVEPSYNEQFF. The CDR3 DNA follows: TGCAGCGTTGAGCCCTCCTACAATGAGCAGTTCTTC.

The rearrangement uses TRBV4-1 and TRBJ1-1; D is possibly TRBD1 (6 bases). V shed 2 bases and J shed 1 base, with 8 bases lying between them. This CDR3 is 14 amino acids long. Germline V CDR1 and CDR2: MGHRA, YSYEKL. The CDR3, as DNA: TGCGCCAGCAGCCAATCCAGGGGGAACACTGAAGCTTTCTTT. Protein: CASSQSRGNTEAFF.

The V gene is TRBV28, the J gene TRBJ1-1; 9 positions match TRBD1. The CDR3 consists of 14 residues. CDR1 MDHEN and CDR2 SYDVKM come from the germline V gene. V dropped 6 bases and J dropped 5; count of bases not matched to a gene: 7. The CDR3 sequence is CASRMTGGGTEAFF. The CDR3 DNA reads TGTGCCAGCAGGATGACAGGGGGAGGTACTGAAGCTTTCTTT.

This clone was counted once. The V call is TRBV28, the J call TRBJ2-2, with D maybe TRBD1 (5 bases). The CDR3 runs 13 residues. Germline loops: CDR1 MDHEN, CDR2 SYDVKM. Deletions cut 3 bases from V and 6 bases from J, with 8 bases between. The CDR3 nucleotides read TGTGCCAGCAGTTTGTGGGGCGCCGGGGAGCTGTTTTTT. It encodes CASSLWGAGELFF.

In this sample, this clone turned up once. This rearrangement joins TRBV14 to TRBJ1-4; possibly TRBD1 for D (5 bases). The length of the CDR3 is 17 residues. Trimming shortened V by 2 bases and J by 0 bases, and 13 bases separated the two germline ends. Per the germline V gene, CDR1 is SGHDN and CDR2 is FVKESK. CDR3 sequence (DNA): TGTGCCAGCAGCCAACCCGGGACGGAAGCAACTAATGAAAAACTGTTTTTT. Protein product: CASSQPGTEATNEKLFF.

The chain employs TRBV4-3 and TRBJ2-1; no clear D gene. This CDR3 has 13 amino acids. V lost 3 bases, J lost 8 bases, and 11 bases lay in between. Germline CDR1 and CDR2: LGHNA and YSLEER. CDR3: CASSHTNEDEQFF. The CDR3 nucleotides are TGCGCCAGCAGCCACACGAATGAGGATGAGCAGTTCTTC.

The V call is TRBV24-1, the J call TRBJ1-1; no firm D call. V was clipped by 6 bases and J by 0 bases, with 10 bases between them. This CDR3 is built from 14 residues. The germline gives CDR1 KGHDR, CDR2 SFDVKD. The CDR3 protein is CATSSGSLNTEAFF. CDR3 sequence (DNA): TGTGCCACCAGTTCGGGCAGTTTGAACACTGAAGCTTTCTTT.

The CDR3 sequence: CATSRDGEGPNIQYF. The CDR3 nucleotides are TGTGCCACCAGCAGAGATGGAGAGGGACCTAACATTCAGTACTTC. The J gene is TRBJ2-4, the V gene TRBV15; D could derive from TRBD1 or TRBD2 (5 bases each). The germline gives CDR1 LNHNV, CDR2 YYDKDF (reference sequence). The CDR3 is 15 amino acids. Trimming removed 0 bases at V and 7 bases at J, with 13 bases between.

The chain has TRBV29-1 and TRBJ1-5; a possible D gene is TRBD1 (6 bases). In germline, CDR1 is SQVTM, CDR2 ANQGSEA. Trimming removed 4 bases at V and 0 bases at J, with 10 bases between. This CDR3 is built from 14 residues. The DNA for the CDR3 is TGCAGCGTTGGAGGGGGGGCTAGCAATCAGCCCCAGCATTTT. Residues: CSVGGGASNQPQHF.

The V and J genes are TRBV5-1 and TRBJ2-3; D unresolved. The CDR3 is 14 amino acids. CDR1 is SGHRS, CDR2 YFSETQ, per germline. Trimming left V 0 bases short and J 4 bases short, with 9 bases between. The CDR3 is CASSLVPKADTQYF. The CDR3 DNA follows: TGCGCCAGCAGCTTGGTCCCGAAGGCAGATACGCAGTATTTT.

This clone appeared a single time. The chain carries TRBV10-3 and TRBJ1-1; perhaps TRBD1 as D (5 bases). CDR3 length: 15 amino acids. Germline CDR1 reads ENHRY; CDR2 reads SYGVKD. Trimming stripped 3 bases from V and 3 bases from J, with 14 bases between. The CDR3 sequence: CAISEISQGYTEAFF. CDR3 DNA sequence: TGTGCCATCAGTGAAATATCCCAGGGTTACACTGAAGCTTTCTTT.

CDR3 protein: CAIRALGAGDSPLHF. The CDR3, as DNA: TGTGCCATCAGGGCACTTGGGGCAGGGGATTCACCCCTCCACTTT. The chain couples TRBV10-3 to TRBJ1-6, with D perhaps matching TRBD1 (6 bases). This CDR3 spans 15 amino acids. Germline V gene data show CDR1 as ENHRY and CDR2 as SYGVKD. V lost 6 bases to trimming and J lost 8 bases, with 17 bases between them.

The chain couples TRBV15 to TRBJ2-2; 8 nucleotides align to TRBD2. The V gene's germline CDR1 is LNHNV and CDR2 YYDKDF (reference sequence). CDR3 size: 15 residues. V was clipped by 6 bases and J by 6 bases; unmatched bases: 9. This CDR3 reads CATRGAGVRPGELFF. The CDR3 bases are TGTGCCACCAGAGGAGCGGGAGTTAGGCCCGGGGAGCTGTTTTTT.

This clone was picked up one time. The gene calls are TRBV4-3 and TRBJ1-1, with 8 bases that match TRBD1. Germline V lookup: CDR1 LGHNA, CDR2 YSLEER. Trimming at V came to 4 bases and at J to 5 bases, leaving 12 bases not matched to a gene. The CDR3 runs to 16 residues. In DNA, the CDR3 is TGCGCCAGCAGCCTAGTTCAGGGGGCCCTTAATACTGAAGCTTTCTTT. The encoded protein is CASSLVQGALNTEAFF.

The CDR3 DNA reads as TGTGCCAGCAACTCACTAGGGGTCACCGGGGAGCTGTTTTTT. It is translated as CASNSLGVTGELFF. The chain carries TRBV3-1 (or the pseudogene TRBV3-2) and TRBJ2-2; D may match TRBD1 or TRBD2 (5 bases each). The germline V gene has CDR1 LGHDT and CDR2 YNNKEL (reference sequence). The CDR3 loop spans 14 amino acids. V was clipped by 7 bases and J by 4 bases, with 13 bases between them.

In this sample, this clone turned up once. DNA of the CDR3: TGTGCCAGTAGTACCCGGGACGGCCTCGATGGCTACACCTTC. It translates to CASSTRDGLDGYTF. The J gene is TRBJ1-2, the V gene TRBV19, with D tentatively TRBD1 (5 bases). The CDR3 is 14 amino acids. V lost 4 bases, J lost 6 bases, and 15 bases lay in between. CDR1 and CDR2 from the germline V gene are LNHDA and SQIVND (reference sequence).

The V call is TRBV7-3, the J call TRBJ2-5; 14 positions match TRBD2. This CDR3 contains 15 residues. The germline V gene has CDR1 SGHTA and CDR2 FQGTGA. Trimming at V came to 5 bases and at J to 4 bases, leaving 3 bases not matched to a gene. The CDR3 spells CASSEGLAGVETQYF. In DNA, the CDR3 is TGTGCCAGCAGCGAGGGACTAGCGGGAGTAGAGACCCAGTACTTC.

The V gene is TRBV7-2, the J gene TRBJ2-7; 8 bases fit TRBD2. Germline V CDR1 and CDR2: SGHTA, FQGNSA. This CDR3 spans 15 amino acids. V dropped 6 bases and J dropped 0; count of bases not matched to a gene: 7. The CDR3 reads CASSMQGLGSYEQYF. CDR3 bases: TGTGCCAGCAGTATGCAGGGACTAGGCTCCTACGAGCAGTACTTC.

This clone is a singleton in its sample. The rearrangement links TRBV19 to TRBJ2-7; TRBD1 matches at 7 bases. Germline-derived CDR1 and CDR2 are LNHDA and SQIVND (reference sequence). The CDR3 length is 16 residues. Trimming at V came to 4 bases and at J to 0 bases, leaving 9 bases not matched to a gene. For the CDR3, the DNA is TGTGCCAGTAGTAGGCGGCCCGGGACAGACTCCTACGAGCAGTACTTC. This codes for CASSRRPGTDSYEQYF. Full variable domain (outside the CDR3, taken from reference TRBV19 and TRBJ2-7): DGGITQSPKYLFRKEGQNVTLSCEQNLNHDAMYWYRQDPGQGLRLIYYSQIVNDFQKGDIAEGYSVSREKKESFPLTVTSAQKNPTAFYLCASSRRPGTDSYEQYFGPGTRLTVT.

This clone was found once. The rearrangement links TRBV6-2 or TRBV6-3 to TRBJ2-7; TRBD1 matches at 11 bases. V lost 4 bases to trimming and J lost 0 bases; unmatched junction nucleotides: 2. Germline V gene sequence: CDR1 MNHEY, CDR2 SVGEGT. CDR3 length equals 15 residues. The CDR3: CASSWTGGASYEQYF. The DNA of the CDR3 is TGTGCCAGCAGTTGGACAGGGGGCGCCTCCTACGAGCAGTACTTC.